Sequencing of this T cell receptor beta chain was carried out in a study of chemoradiotherapy in HPV16-positive cancers. As for the study in general: Two HPV16-positive patients' cells yielded candidate HPV-specific clones and common motifs.

Study-wide points: In HPV16-positive patients, HPV-responsive T-cell expansion tracked better recurrence-free survival. The functional HPV-specific definition rests on just a couple of HPV16-positive patients.

Sequencing was performed with immunoSEQ multiplex PCR; in TCRdb, only in-frame clones are kept and a portion is missing. The data hold 22,000 or so clones, with over 85% observed a single time. Repertoires were sampled repeatedly during chemoradiotherapy. Germline V gene sequence: CDR1 LNHDA, CDR2 SQIVND (reference sequence). The CDR3 totals 14 residues. V shed 4 bases and J 5 bases; nucleotides not matched to a gene: 7. This clone has only a few counts. What it binds is unknown. The sequence came from a human donor with HPV-associated anogenital cancer. This specimen was blood, taken from a patient who underwent chemoradiotherapy. V and J are TRBV19 and TRBJ1-1; 7 bases line up with TRBD1. CDR3 DNA: TGTGCCAGTAGTAACCAGGGGGGGCGGACTGAAGCTTTCTTT. It codes for CASSNQGGRTEAFF.